This T cell receptor beta chain was captured by sequencing in a study of blood T cell repertoires in COVID-19. Original data processing: By means of reference gene primer amplification, nucleated cell counts were estimated. The data were produced by immunoSEQ multiplex PCR, yet TCRdb's version contains in-frame clones alone and is incomplete. V, J and clone size are taken as reported in that table, and D and trimming were inferred from the DNA itself. The table records under 150,000 clones, approximately 84% of them present only once. This sequence originates from a man aged 40-49 years with acute COVID-19. The sequencing input was PBMCs or T cells enriched from blood (not recorded which).

The CDR3 sequence is CASSQTGTEGYEQYF. The DNA for the CDR3 is TGCGCCAGCAGCCAGACCGGGACAGAAGGATACGAGCAGTACTTC. The chain recombines TRBV4-3 with TRBJ2-7; 7 nucleotides align to TRBD1. This CDR3 spans 15 amino acids. Germline trimming cut 3 bases from V and 4 bases from J; bases unmatched to any gene: 9. Germline V CDR1 and CDR2: LGHNA, YSLEER.